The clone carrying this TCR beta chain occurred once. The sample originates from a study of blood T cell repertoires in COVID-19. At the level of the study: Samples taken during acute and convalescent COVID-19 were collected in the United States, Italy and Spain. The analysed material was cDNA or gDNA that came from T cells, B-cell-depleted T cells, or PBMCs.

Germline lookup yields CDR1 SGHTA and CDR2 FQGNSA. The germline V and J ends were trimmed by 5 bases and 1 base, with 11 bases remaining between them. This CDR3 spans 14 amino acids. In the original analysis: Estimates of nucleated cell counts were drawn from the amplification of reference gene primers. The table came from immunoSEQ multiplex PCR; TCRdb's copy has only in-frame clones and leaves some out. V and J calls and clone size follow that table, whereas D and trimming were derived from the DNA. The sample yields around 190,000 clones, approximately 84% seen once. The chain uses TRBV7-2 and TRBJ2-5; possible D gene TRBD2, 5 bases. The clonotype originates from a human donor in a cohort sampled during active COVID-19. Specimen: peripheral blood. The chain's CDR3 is CASSAPTTQETQYF. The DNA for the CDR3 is TGTGCCAGCAGCGCCCCGACTACCCAAGAGACCCAGTACTTC. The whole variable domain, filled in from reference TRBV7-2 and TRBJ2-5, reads GAGVSQSPSNKVTEKGKDVELRCDPISGHTALYWYRQSLGQGLEFLIYFQGNSAPDKSGLPSDRFSAERTGGSVSTLTIQRTQQEDSAVYLCASSAPTTQETQYFGPGTRLLVL.